This T cell receptor beta chain was recovered during a study of radiation and T cells in renal cell carcinoma. Measured with immunoSEQ multiplex PCR; TCRdb has only the in-frame clones, and not every one. The sample has fewer than 80,000 clones, 83% seen once. The germline V gene encodes CDR1 MNHEY and CDR2 SMNVEV (reference sequence). V lost 8 bases and J lost 4; bases outside the gene matches: 8. This CDR3 is built from 14 residues. Time point in this sample: blood 4 weeks post-SBRT, at nephrectomy. Treatment described: 15 Gy SBRT to primary tumor, nephrectomy 4 weeks later. The tumor was a clear cell renal cell carcinoma.

This TCR derives from a woman aged 55-69 years with renal cell carcinoma. The genes are TRBV27 and TRBJ2-1; 7 bases line up with TRBD2. This specimen consisted of blood, obtained from a patient whose treatment included radiotherapy and nephrectomy. The CDR3, as DNA: TGTGCCAGCTCCCCCGGGACTACATACAATGAGCAGTTCTTC. This codes for CASSPGTTYNEQFF.